Reported below is one TCR beta chain. On sorted subsets, replicate PCRs used 200 ng DNA, or about 33,000 T cell genomes. Original handling: Junction-only sequences without quality scores were provided by ImmunoSEQ, so filtering was different. The method was immunoSEQ multiplex PCR; TCRdb's version includes in-frame clones alone and lacks a portion of them. Clone size and the V and J calls come from that table; the DNA yielded D and trimming. The table has hundreds of thousands of clones, roughly 95% seen once. Trimming at V came to 6 bases and at J to 7 bases, leaving 9 bases not matched to a gene. This CDR3 contains 13 residues. The V gene's germline CDR1 is LNHDA and CDR2 SQIVND (reference sequence). Only CD45RO-negative cells positively selected for CCR7 counted as naive CD8 cells, so terminally differentiated effector memory CD45RA+ cells were excluded. The data belong to a study of shared clonotypes between healthy human individuals.

Sequenced input: naive CD8+ T cells sorted from blood. The V call is TRBV19, the J call TRBJ2-7; 7 nucleotides agree with TRBD1. This TCR derives from a woman between 25 and 40 years old in good health. In nucleotides, the CDR3 is TGTGCCAGTAGGAAATCCGACAGGGAGGAGCAGTACTTC. It codes for CASRKSDREEQYF.